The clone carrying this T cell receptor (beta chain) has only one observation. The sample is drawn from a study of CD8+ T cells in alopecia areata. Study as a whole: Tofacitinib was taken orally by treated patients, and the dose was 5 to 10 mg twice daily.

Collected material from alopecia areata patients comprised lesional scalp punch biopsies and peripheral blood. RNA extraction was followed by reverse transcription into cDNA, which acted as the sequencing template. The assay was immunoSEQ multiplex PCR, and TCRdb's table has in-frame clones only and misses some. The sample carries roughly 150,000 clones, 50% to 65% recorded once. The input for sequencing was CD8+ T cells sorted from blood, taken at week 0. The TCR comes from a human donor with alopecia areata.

CDR3 DNA: TGCAGCGTGGCAGGGACAGATACGCAGTATTTT. Translating gives CSVAGTDTQYF. V usage is TRBV29-1 and J usage is TRBJ2-3; D may be TRBD1 (5 bases). There are 11 residues in the CDR3. V was clipped by 6 bases and J by 3 bases, with 7 bases between them. The germline gives CDR1 SQVTM, CDR2 ANQGSEA.